The clone carrying this TCR beta chain was detected a few times. The CDR3 has 15 residues. Germline CDR1 GTSNPN, CDR2 SVGIG (reference sequence). Trimming took 2 bases from V and 6 from J; bases not matched to a gene: 9. The data originate from a study of blood T cell repertoires in COVID-19. Study-level background: Both acute and convalescent COVID-19 samples were obtained from the United States, Italy and Spain.

In the original analysis: Amplification of reference gene primers was used by the study to estimate nucleated cell counts. Assay used: immunoSEQ multiplex PCR; TCRdb lists only in-frame clones, some missing. The D gene and trimming were derived from the DNA, and the V and J assignments and clone size from that table. The repertoire has about 78,000 clones, approximately 86% of them found once; the top ten carry approximately 4.4%. Input material: peripheral blood. The sequence was collected from a man aged 50-59 years with active or convalescent COVID-19. The chain joins TRBV30 to TRBJ1-5; 8 bases line up with TRBD1. The CDR3 region is CAWSQGAVKGQPQHF. The CDR3 DNA follows: TGTGCCTGGAGTCAGGGGGCTGTAAAGGGTCAGCCCCAGCATTTT.